This TCR beta chain originates from a study of blood T cell repertoires in COVID-19. Looking at the study overall: T cells, B-cell-depleted T cells, or PBMCs supplied cDNA or gDNA.

In the original analysis: Quantification of nucleated cells was approximated via reference gene primer amplification. Sequencing used immunoSEQ multiplex PCR; TCRdb keeps in-frame clones, though not all of them. The D gene and trimming were derived from the DNA, and the V and J assignments and clone size from that table. The data contain under 200,000 clones, roughly 86% of them seen just once; the ten biggest clones take up 0.99%. V shed 4 bases and J 3 bases; nucleotides not matched to a gene: 6. This CDR3 spans 14 amino acids. CDR1 and CDR2 (germline): SGHTS, YDEGEE. This receptor was taken from a man between 18 and 29 years old with acute or convalescent COVID-19. The chain couples TRBV5-8 to TRBJ1-2; 7 bases align to TRBD1. The specimen sequenced was peripheral blood. Here the CDR3 DNA reads TGTGCCAGCAGCCTAGAGGGACAGCACTATGGCTACACCTTC. Encoded protein: CASSLEGQHYGYTF. The whole variable domain, filled in from reference TRBV5-8 and TRBJ1-2, reads EAGVTQSPTHLIKTRGQQATLRCSPISGHTSVYWYQQALGLGLQFLLWYDEGEERNRGNFPPRFSGRQFPNYSSELNVNALELEDSALYLCASSLEGQHYGYTFGSGTRLTVV.